This is a list of T cell receptor beta chains from one sample in a study of T cells in Graves' hyperthyroidism and ophthalmopathy. MiXCR, run by TCRdb on the multiplex PCR reads, gives a single entry per CDR3 protein. Of a few hundred thousand distinct CDR3 sequences listed, less than 15% are singletons. The specimen sequenced was blood. The source of these receptors is a woman aged 40 to 50 with Graves' hyperthyroidism. CDR3s include the opening cysteine and the closing phenylalanine or tryptophan. The D gene is left open where the match is weak. Part of the rows lack a size; the others show once, few, many or a class for expanded clones.

j_gene: TRBJ1-5; d_gene: TRBD1; v_gene: TRBV28; abundance: many; CDR3aa: CASHRDRVGNQPQHF; CDR3nt: TGTGCCAGCCACCGGGACAGGGTAGGCAATCAGCCCCAGCATTTT
j_gene: TRBJ2-3; d_gene: TRBD2; v_gene: TRBV30; abundance: NA; CDR3aa: CAWTKAGTTFTDTQYF; CDR3nt: TGTGCCTGGACTAAAGCCGGGACTACCTTCACAGATACGCAGTATTTT
j_gene: TRBJ2-3; d_gene: TRBD1; v_gene: TRBV12-3/TRBV12-4; abundance: NA; CDR3aa: CASSLGQGGFTDTQYF; CDR3nt: TGTGCCAGCAGTTTAGGACAGGGGGGTTTCACAGATACGCAGTATTTT
j_gene: TRBJ2-3; d_gene: NA; v_gene: TRBV20-1; abundance: many; CDR3aa: CSASRAGTDTQYF; CDR3nt: TGCAGTGCTAGTCGGGCGGGAACAGATACGCAGTATTTT
j_gene: TRBJ1-2; d_gene: TRBD1; v_gene: TRBV19; abundance: many; CDR3aa: CASSIRDSIYGYTF; CDR3nt: TGTGCCAGTAGTATTCGGGACAGTATCTATGGCTACACCTTC
j_gene: TRBJ2-1; d_gene: NA; v_gene: TRBV11-3; abundance: many; CDR3aa: CASSLLGGPVVNEQFF; CDR3nt: TGTGCCAGCAGCTTATTGGGCGGCCCCGTCGTCAATGAGCAGTTCTTC
j_gene: TRBJ2-7; d_gene: NA; v_gene: TRBV9; abundance: many; CDR3aa: CASSPNFSPYEQYF; CDR3nt: TGTGCCAGCAGCCCGAACTTTAGCCCCTACGAGCAGTACTTC
j_gene: TRBJ2-2; d_gene: NA; v_gene: TRBV20-1; abundance: many; CDR3aa: CSARVRGRGDTGELFF; CDR3nt: TGCAGTGCTAGAGTCAGGGGAAGGGGTGACACCGGGGAGCTGTTTTTT
j_gene: TRBJ2-3; d_gene: NA; v_gene: TRBV12-3/TRBV12-4; abundance: many; CDR3aa: CASSSGVSTDTQYF; CDR3nt: TGTGCCAGCAGTTCAGGGGTCAGCACAGATACGCAGTATTTT
j_gene: TRBJ1-1; d_gene: NA; v_gene: TRBV3-1; abundance: many; CDR3aa: CASSQVFTGGNTEAFF; CDR3nt: TGTGCCAGCAGCCAAGTTTTTACAGGTGGGAACACTGAAGCTTTCTTT
j_gene: TRBJ2-7; d_gene: TRBD2; v_gene: TRBV12-3/TRBV12-4; abundance: many; CDR3aa: CASSPSGRRSFHEQYF; CDR3nt: TGTGCCAGCAGTCCGAGCGGGAGGAGAAGTTTCCACGAGCAGTACTTC
j_gene: TRBJ1-2; d_gene: NA; v_gene: TRBV18; abundance: few; CDR3aa: CASSPGSSIYGYTF; CDR3nt: TGTGCCAGCTCACCAGGGTCCAGCATCTATGGCTACACCTTC
j_gene: TRBJ2-1; d_gene: NA; v_gene: TRBV27; abundance: NA; CDR3aa: CASSYLGLANEQFF; CDR3nt: TGTGCCAGCAGTTACCTCGGGTTGGCCAATGAGCAGTTCTTC